The present TCR beta chain was sequenced within a study of CD8 T cells in Susac syndrome (dated by TCRdb to between 2019 and 2020). The study in broad terms: Of the Susac syndrome patients who were sequenced, five or six had clinically active disease and eight were in clinical remission. At blood withdrawal, Susac syndrome patients were therapy-naive, treated with corticosteroids (with IVIg additionally given to some), or treated with IVIg alone. The study used repertoire sequencing to test whether antigen drove CD8+ T cell activation and differentiation in Susac syndrome. The study compared CD8+ T cell repertoire clonality among approximately twelve healthy donors, approximately 14 Susac syndrome patients and fewer than 19 multiple sclerosis patients. Paper-wide results and their limitations: Susac syndrome CD8+ repertoires showed clonal expansion, highest in CD8+ TEMRA cells and greater in clinically active than remitting patients. More than 15 Susac-specific public clones were identified in the total CD8+ repertoire, and four to six Susac-specific public clones were identified in the CD8+ TEMRA repertoire. The TCR sequencing and HLA analysis was acknowledged to have included a relatively small number of individuals.

The germline V gene yields SGHDT for CDR1 and YYEEEE for CDR2. Trimming leaves V shorter by 5 bases and J shorter by 3 bases, with the junction holding 6 bases beyond the gene matches. Taken from cysteine to phenylalanine, the CDR3 has 14 residues. CDR3 DNA only is kept here, 42 bases in frame from base 1. Peripheral blood CD8+ and CD4+ T cells from healthy donors, Susac syndrome patients and multiple sclerosis patients were profiled by high-throughput TCR beta sequencing. The Susac syndrome patients fulfilled recently defined diagnostic criteria for definite or probable disease. CD8+ TEMRA cells were enriched by FACS, while bulk CD8+ and CD4+ T cells were purified by magnetic negative isolation. Blood was collected in EDTA tubes and processed within 24 hours, with PBMCs isolated through density gradient centrifugation. PBMCs destined for TCR sequencing were cryopreserved in liquid nitrogen and later thawed in a 37 °C water bath. A purity of at least 90% was achieved for sorted or isolated CD4+, CD8+ and CD8+ TEMRA cells.

RNA was extracted with the RNeasy kit and roughly 0.45 to 1 ug was reverse transcribed using random hexamers. The immunoSEQ multiplex PCR assay, covering 54 Vbeta and 13 Jbeta segments, was used to amplify TCR beta CDR3 regions. PCR amplification bias was corrected by using a synthetic template baseline for primer optimization and computational correction. The original pipeline was this. Reads were assigned to V, D and J genes according to IMGT and analyzed in immunoSEQ Analyzer, with only productive sequences retained. Clonality was computed as one minus Shannon entropy normalized by log2 of the number of productive unique sequences. For each patient and control, public and private clones were evaluated within the 100 most prevalent clones. A clone was defined as Susac-specific if it was absent from the healthy and MS cohorts, from some 980 published viral clones and from other ImmuneACCESS disease sequences. Clones were called with MiXCR by TCRdb after fastp trimmed the public reads at Q25, and only in-frame beta chains were retained. All rows with the same CDR3 protein become a single entry with the most common DNA and genes. The V and J calls, along with clone size, are taken from TCRdb and not from the paper's own processing. The sample table contains approximately 190,000 distinct CDR3 sequences; only one count was recorded for 95% of them. Around 0.16% of the sample rests with the top ten.

In regard to this clonotype: There is no known antigen for this receptor. No much larger clonotype is one base removed from it; base qualities were not supplied.

This TCR was sampled from a human donor with Susac syndrome. The rearranged segments are TRBV5-6 and TRBJ2-7, with 9 bases aligning to TRBD1. The source material was CD8+ T cells from PBMCs. At the DNA level, the sequence is TGTGCCAGCAGTCTCGGGACAGGGAACTACGAGCAGTACTTC. Its amino acids are CASSLGTGNYEQYF.